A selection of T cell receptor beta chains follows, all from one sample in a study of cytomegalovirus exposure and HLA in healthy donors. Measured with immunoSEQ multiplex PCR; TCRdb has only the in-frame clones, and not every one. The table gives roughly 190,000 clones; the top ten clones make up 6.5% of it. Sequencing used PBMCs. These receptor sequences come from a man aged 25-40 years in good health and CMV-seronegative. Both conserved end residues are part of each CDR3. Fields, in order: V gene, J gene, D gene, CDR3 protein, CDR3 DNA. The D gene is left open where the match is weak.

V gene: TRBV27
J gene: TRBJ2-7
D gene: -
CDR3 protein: CASRTPRGHEQYF
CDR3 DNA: TGTGCCAGCAGGACACCCAGGGGCCACGAGCAGTACTTC

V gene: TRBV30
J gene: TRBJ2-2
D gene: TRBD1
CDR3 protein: CAWRAGTGYTGELFF
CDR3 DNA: TGTGCCTGGAGGGCCGGGACAGGGTACACCGGGGAGCTGTTTTTT

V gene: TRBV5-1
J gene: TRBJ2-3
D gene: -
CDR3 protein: CASSLTTGAVGTDTQYF
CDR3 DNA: TGCGCCAGCAGCTTGACAACGGGAGCAGTTGGCACAGATACGCAGTATTTT

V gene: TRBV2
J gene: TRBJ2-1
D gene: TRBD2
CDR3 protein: CASSEGLAGGEQFF
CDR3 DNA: TGTGCCAGCAGTGAGGGACTAGCGGGGGGCGAGCAGTTCTTC

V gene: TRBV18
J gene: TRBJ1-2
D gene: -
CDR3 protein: CASSPPSGQYRTF
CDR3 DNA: TGTGCCAGCTCACCACCTTCTGGACAGTATCGTACCTTC

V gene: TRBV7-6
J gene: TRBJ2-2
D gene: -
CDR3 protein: CASSLGGSNTGELFF
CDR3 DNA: TGTGCCAGCAGCTTAGGGGGCAGTAACACCGGGGAGCTGTTTTTT

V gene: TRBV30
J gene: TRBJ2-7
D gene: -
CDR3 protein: CAWNLGDEQYF
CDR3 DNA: TGTGCCTGGAATCTCGGGGACGAGCAGTACTTC

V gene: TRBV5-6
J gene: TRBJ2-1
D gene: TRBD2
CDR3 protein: CASSFGGARNEQFF
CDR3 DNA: TGTGCCAGCAGCTTCGGGGGGGCCAGAAATGAGCAGTTCTTC

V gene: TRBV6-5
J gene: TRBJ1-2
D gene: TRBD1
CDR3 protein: CASSYTTGKDYGYTF
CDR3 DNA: TGTGCCAGCAGTTACACGACAGGGAAAGACTATGGCTACACCTTC

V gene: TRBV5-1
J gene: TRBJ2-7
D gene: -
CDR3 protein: CASSYREGPSEQYF
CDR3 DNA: TGCGCCAGCAGCTACCGAGAGGGCCCCAGCGAGCAGTACTTC

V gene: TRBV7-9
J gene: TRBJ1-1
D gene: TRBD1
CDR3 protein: CASSRQGNTEAFF
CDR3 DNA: TGTGCCAGCAGCCGACAGGGAAACACTGAAGCTTTCTTT

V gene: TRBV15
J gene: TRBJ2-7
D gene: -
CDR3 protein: CATSWATGNTYEQYF
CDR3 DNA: TGTGCCACCAGCTGGGCAACAGGGAATACCTACGAGCAGTACTTC

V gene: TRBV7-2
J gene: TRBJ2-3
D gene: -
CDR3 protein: CASTLLASHSTDTQYF
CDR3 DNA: TGTGCCAGCACCCTACTAGCTTCCCATAGCACAGATACGCAGTATTTT

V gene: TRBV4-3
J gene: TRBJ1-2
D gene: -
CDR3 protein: CASSQEGWAANGYTF
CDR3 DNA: TGCGCCAGCAGCCAAGAAGGTTGGGCAGCTAATGGCTACACCTTC

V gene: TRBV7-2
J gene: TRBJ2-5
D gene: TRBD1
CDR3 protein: CASTDTDRTGETQYF
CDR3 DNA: TGTGCCAGCACCGACACGGACAGGACAGGAGAGACCCAGTACTTC

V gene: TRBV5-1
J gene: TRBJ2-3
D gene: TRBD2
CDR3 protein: CASSLGVAGVDTQYF
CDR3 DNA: TGCGCCAGCAGCTTGGGAGTAGCGGGTGTAGATACGCAGTATTTT

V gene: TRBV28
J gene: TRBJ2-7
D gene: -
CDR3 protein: CASTLPSGRAYEQYF
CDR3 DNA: TGTGCCAGCACTCTACCCAGCGGGCGAGCCTACGAGCAGTACTTC

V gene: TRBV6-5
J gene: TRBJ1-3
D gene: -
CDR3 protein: CASSYSPDRGNTIYF
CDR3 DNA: TGTGCCAGCAGTTACTCGCCAGACAGGGGAAACACCATATATTTT

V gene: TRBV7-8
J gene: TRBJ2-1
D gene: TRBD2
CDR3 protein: CASSFPLAGRVGNEQFF
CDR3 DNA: TGTGCCAGCAGCTTCCCCTTAGCGGGAAGAGTCGGCAATGAGCAGTTCTTC

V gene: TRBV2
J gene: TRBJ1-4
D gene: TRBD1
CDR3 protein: CASSEEGDRGGGKLFF
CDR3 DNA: TGTGCCAGCAGTGAAGAGGGTGACAGGGGAGGTGGAAAACTGTTTTTT

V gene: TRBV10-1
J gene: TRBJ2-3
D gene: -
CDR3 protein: CASSRDSSGDTQYF
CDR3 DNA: TGCGCCAGCAGCCGGGACTCCTCGGGGGATACGCAGTATTTT

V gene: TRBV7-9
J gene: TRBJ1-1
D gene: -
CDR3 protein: CASSLEGGGVAFF
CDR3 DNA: TGTGCCAGCAGCTTAGAAGGAGGGGGGGTAGCTTTCTTT

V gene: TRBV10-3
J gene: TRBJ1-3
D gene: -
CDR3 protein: CAISESTIRGNTIYF
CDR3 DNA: TGTGCCATCAGTGAGTCGACAATCCGCGGAAACACCATATATTTT

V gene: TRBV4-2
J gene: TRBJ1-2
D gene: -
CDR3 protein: CASSQDGPLYGYTF
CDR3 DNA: TGTGCCAGCAGCCAAGATGGGCCCCTCTATGGCTACACCTTC

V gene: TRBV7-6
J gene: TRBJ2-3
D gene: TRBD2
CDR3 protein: CASKNSGSGSDTQYF
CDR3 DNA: TGTGCCAGCAAAAATAGCGGGAGTGGGTCAGATACGCAGTATTTT

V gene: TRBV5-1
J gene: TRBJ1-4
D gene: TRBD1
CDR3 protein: CASSLRTGGEKLFF
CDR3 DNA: TGCGCCAGCAGCCTCCGGACAGGGGGCGAAAAACTGTTTTTT

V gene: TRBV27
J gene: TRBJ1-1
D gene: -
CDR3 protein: CASSLMAGAMNTEAFF
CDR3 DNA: TGTGCCAGCAGTTTAATGGCAGGCGCTATGAACACTGAAGCTTTCTTT

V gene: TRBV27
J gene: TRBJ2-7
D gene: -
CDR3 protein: CASSRATTGQGYEQYF
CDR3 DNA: TGTGCCAGCAGTCGTGCTACCACGGGACAAGGCTACGAGCAGTACTTC

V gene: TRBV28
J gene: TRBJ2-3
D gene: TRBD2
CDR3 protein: CASSFPLAGGRADTQYF
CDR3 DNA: TGTGCCAGCAGTTTCCCGCTAGCGGGAGGGAGGGCAGATACGCAGTATTTT

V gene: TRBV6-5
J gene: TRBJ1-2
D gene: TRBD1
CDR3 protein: CASSYQDRGYF
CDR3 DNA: TGTGCCAGCAGTTACCAGGACAGGGGGTACTTC

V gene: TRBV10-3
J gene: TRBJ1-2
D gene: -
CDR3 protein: CAIRHREGDGYTF
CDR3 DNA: TGTGCCATCAGACACAGGGAGGGGGATGGCTACACCTTC

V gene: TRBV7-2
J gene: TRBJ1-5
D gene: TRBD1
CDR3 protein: CASSLQDRGRFMPQPQHF
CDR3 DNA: TGTGCCAGCAGCTTACAGGACAGGGGGCGCTTTATGCCTCAGCCCCAGCATTTT

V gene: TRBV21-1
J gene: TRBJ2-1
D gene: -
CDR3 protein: CAQSPKTGGSYNEQFF
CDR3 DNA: TGTGCCCAAAGTCCAAAGACAGGGGGTTCCTACAATGAGCAGTTCTTC

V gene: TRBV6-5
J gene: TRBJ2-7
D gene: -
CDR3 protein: CASSRDKKAYEQYF
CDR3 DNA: TGTGCCAGCAGTCGGGACAAGAAAGCCTACGAGCAGTACTTC

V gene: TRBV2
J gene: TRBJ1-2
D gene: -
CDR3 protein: CASSPSYGYTF
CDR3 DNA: TGTGCCAGCTCCCCCAGCTATGGCTACACCTTC

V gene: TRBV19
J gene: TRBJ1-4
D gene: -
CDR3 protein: CASSRDRSGGREKLFF
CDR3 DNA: TGTGCCAGTAGTAGAGACAGATCCGGCGGCCGAGAAAAACTGTTTTTT

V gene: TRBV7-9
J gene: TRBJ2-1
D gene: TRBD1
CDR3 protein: CASSPRAGQGINEQFF
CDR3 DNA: TGTGCCAGCAGCCCGAGAGCGGGACAGGGGATCAATGAGCAGTTCTTC

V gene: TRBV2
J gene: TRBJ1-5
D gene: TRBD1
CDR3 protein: CASNSDRDNQPQHF
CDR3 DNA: TGTGCCAGCAATTCGGACAGGGACAATCAGCCCCAGCATTTT

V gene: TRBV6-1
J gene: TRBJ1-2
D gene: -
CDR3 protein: CAGRTVWHNYGYTF
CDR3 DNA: TGTGCCGGCCGGACAGTGTGGCATAACTATGGCTACACCTTC

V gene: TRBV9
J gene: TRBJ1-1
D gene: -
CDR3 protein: CASSVATSSEAFF
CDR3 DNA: TGTGCCAGCAGCGTAGCTACGAGCTCTGAAGCTTTCTTT

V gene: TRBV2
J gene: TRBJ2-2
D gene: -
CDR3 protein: CASTESGELFF
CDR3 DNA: TGTGCCAGCACCGAGTCCGGGGAGCTGTTTTTT

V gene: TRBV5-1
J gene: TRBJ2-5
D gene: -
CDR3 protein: CASSLVEAQETQYF
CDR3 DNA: TGCGCCAGCAGCTTGGTAGAGGCTCAAGAGACCCAGTACTTC

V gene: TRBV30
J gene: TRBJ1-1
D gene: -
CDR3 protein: CAWSVSHLTGNTEAFF
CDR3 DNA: TGTGCCTGGAGTGTATCCCACTTGACAGGGAACACTGAAGCTTTCTTT

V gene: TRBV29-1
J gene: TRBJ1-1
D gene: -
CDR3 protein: CSVDRGGMAEAFF
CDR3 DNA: TGCAGCGTTGATAGGGGAGGAATGGCTGAAGCTTTCTTT

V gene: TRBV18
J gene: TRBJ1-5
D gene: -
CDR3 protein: CASSLQGQGNQPQHF
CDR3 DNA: TGTGCCAGCTCACTACAGGGACAAGGCAATCAGCCCCAGCATTTT

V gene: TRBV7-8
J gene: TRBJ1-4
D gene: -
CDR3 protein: CASSVWTDNEKLFF
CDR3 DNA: TGTGCCAGCAGCGTATGGACAGACAATGAAAAACTGTTTTTT